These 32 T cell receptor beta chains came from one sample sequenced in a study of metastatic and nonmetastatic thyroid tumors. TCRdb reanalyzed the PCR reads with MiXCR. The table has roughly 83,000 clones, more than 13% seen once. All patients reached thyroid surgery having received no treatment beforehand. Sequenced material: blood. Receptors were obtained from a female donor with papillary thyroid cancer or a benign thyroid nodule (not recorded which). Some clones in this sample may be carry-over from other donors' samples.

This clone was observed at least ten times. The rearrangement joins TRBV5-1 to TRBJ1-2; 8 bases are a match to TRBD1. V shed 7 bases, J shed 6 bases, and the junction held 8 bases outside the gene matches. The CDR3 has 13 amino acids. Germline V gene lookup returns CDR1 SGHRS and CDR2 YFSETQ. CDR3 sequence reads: CASGSGGRNGYTF. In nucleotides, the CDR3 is TGCGCCAGCGGCTCAGGGGGCAGGAATGGCTACACCTTC.

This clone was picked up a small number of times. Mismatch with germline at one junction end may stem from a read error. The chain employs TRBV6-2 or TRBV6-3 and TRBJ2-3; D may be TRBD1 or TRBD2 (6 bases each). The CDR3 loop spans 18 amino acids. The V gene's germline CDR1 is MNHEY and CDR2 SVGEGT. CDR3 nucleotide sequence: TGTGCCAGCAGTTACCCTGCAGAAGGAGGGGGGAGCACAGATACGAAGTATTTT. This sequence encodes CASSYPAEGGGSTDTKYF.

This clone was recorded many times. The chain's CDR3 is CASSLMGETENQPQHF. CDR3 in DNA: TGTGCCAGCAGTTTGATGGGCGAGACAGAAAACCAGCCCCAGCATTTT. The chain recombines TRBV28 with TRBJ1-5; the D gene is possibly TRBD1 (5 bases). CDR3 size: 16 residues. V lost 3 bases to trimming and J lost 7 bases, with 19 bases between them. The germline V gene has CDR1 MDHEN and CDR2 SYDVKM.

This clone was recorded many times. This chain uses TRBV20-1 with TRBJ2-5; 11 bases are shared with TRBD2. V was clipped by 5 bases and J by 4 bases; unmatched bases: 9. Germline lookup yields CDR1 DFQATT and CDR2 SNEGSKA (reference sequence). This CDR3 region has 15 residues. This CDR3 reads CSALIAGGPRETQYF. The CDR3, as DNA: TGCAGTGCTCTTATAGCGGGGGGGCCCCGAGAGACCCAGTACTTC.

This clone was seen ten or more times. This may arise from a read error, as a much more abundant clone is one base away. This CDR3 is CASSTAGRGAEEQYF. The CDR3 region has the DNA TGTGCCAGCAGTACCGCGGGACGGGGGGCGGAAGAGCAGTACTTC. The genes are TRBV28 and TRBJ2-7; D may be TRBD2 (7 bases). Germline-derived CDR1 and CDR2 are MDHEN and SYDVKM. V was pared by 5 bases and J by 7 bases, with 21 bases between. The length of the CDR3 is 15 residues.

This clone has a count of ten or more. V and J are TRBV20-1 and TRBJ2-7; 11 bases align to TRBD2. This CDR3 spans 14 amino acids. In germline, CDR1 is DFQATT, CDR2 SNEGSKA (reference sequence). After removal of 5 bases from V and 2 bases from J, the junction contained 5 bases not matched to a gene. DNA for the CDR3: TGCAGTGCTTCCCCGGGACTAGCGGCCTACGAGCAGTACTTC. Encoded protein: CSASPGLAAYEQYF.

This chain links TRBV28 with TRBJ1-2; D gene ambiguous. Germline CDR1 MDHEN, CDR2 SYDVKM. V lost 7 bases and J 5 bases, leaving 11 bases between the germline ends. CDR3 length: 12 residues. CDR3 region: CASIPAVYGYTF. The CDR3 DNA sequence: TGTGCCAGCATTCCTGCGGTTTATGGCTACACCTTC.

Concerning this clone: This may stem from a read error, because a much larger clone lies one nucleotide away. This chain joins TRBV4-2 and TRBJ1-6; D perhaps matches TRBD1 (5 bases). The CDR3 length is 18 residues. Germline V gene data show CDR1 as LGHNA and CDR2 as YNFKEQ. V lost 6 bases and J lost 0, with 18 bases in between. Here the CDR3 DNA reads TGTGCCAGCAGACCCCCCCTACAGGAGAGCTCCTATAATTCACCCCTCCACTTT. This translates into CASRPPLQESSYNSPLHF.

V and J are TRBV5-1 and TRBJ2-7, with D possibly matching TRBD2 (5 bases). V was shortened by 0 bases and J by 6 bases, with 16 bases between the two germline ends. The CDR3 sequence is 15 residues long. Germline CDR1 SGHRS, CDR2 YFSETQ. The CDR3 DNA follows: TGCGCCAGCAGCTTGGCCCTAGAACTACTAGGCGAGCAGTACTTC. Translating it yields CASSLALELLGEQYF.

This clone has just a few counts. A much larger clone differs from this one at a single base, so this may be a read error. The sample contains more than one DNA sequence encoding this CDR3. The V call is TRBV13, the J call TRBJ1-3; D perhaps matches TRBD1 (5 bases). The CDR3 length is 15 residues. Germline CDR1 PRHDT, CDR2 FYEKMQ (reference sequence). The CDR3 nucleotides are TGTGCCAGCAGCTTAGGGACAGCCTCTGGAAACACTATATATTTT. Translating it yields CASSLGTASGNTIYF.

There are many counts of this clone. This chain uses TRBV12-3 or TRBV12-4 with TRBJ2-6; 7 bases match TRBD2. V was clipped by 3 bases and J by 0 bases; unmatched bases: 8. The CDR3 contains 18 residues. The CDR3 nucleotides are TGTGCCAGCAGTTTGGGGGGGGGGGTACTCTCTGGGGCCAACGTCCTGACTTTC. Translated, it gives CASSLGGGVLSGANVLTF.

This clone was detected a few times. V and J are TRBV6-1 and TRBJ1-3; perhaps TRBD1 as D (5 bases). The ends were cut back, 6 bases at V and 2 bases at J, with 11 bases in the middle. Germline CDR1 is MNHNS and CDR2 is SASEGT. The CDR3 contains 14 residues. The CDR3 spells CASRRTYPGNTIYF. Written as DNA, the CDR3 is TGTGCCAGCAGACGGACATATCCTGGAAACACCATATATTTT.

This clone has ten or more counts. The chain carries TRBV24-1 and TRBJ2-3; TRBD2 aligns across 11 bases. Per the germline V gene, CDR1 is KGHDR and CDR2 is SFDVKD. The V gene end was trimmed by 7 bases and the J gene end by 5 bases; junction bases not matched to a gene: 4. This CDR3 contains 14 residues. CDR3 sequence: CATSTSGGLDTQYF. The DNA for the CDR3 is TGTGCCACCAGCACTAGCGGGGGTCTAGATACGCAGTATTTT.

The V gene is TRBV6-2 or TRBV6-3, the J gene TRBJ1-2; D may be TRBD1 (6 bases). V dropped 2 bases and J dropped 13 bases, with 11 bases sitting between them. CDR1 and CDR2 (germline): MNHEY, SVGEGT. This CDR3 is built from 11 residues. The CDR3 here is CASSYRGQFTF. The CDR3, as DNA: TGTGCCAGCAGTTACCGAGGACAGTTCACCTTC.

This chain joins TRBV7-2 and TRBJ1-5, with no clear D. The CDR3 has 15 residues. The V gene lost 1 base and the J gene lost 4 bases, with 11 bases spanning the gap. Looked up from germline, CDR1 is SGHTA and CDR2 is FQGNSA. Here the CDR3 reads CASSLGREKNQPQHF. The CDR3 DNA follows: TGTGCCAGCAGCTTAGGGAGGGAAAAAAATCAGCCCCAGCATTTT.

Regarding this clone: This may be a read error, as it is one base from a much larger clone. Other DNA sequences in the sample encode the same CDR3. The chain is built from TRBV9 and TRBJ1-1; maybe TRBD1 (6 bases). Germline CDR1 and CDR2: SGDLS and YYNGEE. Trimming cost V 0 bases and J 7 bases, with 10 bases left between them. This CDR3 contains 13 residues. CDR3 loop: CASSVEPRGEAFF. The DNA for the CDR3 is TGTGCCAGCAGCGTAGAGCCCAGGGGTGAAGCTTTCTTT. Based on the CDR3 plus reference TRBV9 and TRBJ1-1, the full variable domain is DSGVTQTPKHLITATGQRVTLRCSPRSGDLSVYWYQQSLDQGLQFLIQYYNGEERAKGNILERFSAQQFPDLHSELNLSSLELGDSALYFCASSVEPRGEAFFGQGTRLTVV.

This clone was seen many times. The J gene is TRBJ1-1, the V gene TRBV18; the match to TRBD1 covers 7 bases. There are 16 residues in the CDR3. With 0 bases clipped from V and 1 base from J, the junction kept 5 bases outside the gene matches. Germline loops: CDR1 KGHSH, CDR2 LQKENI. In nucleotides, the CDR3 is TGTGCCAGCTCACCACCAAGGGGGCCGGGGAACACTGAAGCTTTCTTT. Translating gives CASSPPRGPGNTEAFF.

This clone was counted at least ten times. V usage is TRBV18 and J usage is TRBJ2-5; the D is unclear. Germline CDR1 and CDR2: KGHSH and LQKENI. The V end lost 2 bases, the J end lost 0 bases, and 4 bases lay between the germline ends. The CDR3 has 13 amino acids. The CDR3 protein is CASSPTYQETQYF. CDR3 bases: TGTGCCAGCTCACCAACGTACCAAGAGACCCAGTACTTC.

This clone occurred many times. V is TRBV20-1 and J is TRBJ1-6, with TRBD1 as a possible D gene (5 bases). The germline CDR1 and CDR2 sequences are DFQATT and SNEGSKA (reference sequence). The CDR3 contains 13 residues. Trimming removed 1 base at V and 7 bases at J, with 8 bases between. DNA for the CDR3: TGCAGTGCTAGAGGGTCAGGGAATTCACCCCTCCACTTT. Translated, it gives CSARGSGNSPLHF.

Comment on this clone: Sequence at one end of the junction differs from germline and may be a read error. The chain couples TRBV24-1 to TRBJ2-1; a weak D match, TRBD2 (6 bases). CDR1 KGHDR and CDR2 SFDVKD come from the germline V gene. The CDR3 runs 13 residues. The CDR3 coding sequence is TGTGCCACCAGTGATGTGGGACTCAATGAGCAGTCCTTC. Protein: CATSDVGLNEQSF.

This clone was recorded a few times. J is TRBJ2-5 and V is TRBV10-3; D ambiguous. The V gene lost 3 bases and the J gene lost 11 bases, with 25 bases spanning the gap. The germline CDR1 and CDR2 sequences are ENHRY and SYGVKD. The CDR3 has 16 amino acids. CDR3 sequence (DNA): TGTGCCATCAGTGATACTCTGGCCTTTGGTCAAGAGAATCAGTACTTC. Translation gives CAISDTLAFGQENQYF.

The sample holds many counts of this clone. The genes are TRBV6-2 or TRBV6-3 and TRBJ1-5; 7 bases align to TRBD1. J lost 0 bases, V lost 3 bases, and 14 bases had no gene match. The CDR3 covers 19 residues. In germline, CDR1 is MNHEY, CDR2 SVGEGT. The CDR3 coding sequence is TGTGCCAGCAGTTATCTACAGGGGCAGGGGCTGTATAGCAATCAGCCCCAGCATTTT. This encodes CASSYLQGQGLYSNQPQHF.

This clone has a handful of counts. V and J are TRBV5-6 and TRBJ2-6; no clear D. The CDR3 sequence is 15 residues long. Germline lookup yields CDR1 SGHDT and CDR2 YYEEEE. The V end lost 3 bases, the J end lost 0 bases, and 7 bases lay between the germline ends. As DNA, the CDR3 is TGTGCCAGCAGCTCTGACACCTCTGGGGCCAACGTCCTGACTTTC. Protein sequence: CASSSDTSGANVLTF.

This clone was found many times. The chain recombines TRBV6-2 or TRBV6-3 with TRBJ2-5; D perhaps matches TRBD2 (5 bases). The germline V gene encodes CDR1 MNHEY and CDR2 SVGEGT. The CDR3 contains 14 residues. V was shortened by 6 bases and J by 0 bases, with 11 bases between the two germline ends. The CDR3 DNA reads TGTGCCAGCAGCCCCCGGGAAAACCAAGAGACCCAGTACTTC. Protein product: CASSPRENQETQYF.

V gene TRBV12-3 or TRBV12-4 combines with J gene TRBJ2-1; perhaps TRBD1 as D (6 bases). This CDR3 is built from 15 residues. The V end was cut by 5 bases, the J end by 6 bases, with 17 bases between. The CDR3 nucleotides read TGTGCCAGCAGTGGGTCAGGGGAAGATCTCAATGAGCAGTTCTTC. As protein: CASSGSGEDLNEQFF.

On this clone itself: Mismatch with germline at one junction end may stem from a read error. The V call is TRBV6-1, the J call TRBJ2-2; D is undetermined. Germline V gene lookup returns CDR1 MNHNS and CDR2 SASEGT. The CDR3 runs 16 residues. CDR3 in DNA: TGTGCCAGCATTGAAGCGAGTCCTACCATCCACGCGGAGCTGTTTTTT. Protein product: CASIEASPTIHAELFF.

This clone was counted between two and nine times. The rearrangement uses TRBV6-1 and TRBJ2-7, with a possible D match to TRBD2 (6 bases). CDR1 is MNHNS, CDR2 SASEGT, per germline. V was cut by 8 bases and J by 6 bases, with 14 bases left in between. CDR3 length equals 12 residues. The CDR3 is CASRRDRCEQYF. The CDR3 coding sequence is TGTGCCAGCCGGCGGGACCGGTGCGAGCAGTACTTC.

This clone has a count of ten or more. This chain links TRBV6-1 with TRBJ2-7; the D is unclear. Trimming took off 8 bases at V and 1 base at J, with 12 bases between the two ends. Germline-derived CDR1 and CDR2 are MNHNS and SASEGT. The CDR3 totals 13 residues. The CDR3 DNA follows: TGTGCCAGCTCCGAAGCTACTTCCTACGAGCAGTACTTC. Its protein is CASSEATSYEQYF.

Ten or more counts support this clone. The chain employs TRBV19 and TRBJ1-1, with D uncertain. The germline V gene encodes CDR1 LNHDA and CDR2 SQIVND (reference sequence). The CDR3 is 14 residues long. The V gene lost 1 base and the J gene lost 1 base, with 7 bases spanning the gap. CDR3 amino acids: CASSIGGTNTEAFF. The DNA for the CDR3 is TGTGCCAGTAGTATAGGCGGCACGAACACTGAAGCTTTCTTT.

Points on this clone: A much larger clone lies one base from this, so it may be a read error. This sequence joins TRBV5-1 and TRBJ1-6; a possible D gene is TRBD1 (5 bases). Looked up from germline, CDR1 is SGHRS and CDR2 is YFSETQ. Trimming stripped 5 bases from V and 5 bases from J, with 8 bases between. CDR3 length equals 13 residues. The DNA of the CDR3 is TGCGCCAGCAGTGTGACAGATAATTCACCCCTCCACTTT. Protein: CASSVTDNSPLHF.

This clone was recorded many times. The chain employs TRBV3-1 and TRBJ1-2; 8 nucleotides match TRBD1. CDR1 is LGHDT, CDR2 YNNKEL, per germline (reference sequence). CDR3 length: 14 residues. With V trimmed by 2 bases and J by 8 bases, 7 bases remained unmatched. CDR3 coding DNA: TGTGCCAGCAGCCAATCCATAGGACAGGGAGGCTACACCTTC. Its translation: CASSQSIGQGGYTF.

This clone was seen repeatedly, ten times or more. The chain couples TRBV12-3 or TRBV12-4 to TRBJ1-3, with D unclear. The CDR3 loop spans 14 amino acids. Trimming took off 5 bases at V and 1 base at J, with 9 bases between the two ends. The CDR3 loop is CASSDQESGNTIYF. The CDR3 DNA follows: TGTGCCAGCAGTGATCAGGAATCTGGAAACACCATATATTTT.